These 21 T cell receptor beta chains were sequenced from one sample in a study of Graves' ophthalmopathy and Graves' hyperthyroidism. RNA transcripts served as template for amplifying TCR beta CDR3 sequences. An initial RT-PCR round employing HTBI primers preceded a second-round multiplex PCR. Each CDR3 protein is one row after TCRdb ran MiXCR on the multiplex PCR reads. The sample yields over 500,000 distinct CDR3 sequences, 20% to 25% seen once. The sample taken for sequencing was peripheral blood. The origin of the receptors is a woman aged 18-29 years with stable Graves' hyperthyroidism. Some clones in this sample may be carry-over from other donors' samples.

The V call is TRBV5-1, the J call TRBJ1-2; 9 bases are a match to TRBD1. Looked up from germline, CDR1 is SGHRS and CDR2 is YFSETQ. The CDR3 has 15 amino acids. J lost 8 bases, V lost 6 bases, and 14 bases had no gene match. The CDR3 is CASNPQTGTGSGYTF. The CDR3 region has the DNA TGCGCCAGCAACCCTCAGACCGGGACAGGGTCCGGCTACACCTTC.

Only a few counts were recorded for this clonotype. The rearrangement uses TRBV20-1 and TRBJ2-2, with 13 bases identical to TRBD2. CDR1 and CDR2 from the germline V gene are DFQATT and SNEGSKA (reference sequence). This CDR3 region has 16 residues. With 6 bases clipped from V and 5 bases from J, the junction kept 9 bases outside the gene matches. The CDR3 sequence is CSATPTSGRRTGELFF. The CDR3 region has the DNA TGCAGTGCAACCCCGACTAGCGGGAGGAGGACCGGGGAGCTGTTTTTT.

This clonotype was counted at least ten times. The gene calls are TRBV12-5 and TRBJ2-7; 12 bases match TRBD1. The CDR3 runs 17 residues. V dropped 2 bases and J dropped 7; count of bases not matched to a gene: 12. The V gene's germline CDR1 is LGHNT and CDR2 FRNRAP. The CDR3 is CASGLTLTGTGGPEQYF. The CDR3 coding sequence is TGTGCTAGTGGTTTGACCCTAACCGGGACAGGGGGCCCAGAGCAGTACTTC.

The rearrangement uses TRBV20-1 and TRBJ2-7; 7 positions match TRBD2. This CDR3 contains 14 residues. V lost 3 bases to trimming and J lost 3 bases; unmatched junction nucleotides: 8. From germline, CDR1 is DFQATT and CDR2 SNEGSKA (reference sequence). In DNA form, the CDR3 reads TGCAGTGCTAGCAGCCAGCGGGGTTTCTACGAGCAGTACTTC. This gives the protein CSASSQRGFYEQYF.

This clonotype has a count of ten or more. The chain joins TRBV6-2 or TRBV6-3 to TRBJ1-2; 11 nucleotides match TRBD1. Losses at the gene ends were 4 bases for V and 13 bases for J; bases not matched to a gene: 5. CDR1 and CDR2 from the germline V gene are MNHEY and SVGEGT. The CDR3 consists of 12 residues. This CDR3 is CASSLDRGLTTF. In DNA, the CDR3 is TGTGCCAGCAGTTTGGACAGGGGGCTCACCACCTTC.

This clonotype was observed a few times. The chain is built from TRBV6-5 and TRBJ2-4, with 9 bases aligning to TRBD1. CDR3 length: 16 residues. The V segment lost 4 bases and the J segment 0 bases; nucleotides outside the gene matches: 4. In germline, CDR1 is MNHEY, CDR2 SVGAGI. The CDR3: CASSWTGAIAKNIQYF. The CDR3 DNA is TGTGCCAGCAGTTGGACAGGGGCCATAGCCAAAAACATTCAGTACTTC.

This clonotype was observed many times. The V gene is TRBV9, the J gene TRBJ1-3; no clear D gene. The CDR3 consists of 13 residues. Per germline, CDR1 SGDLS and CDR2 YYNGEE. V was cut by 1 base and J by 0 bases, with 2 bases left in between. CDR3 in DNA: TGTGCCAGCAGCGTAACCTCTGGAAACACCATATATTTT. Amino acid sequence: CASSVTSGNTIYF. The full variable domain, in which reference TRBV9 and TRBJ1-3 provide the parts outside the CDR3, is DSGVTQTPKHLITATGQRVTLRCSPRSGDLSVYWYQQSLDQGLQFLIQYYNGEERAKGNILERFSAQQFPDLHSELNLSSLELGDSALYFCASSVTSGNTIYFGEGSWLTVV.

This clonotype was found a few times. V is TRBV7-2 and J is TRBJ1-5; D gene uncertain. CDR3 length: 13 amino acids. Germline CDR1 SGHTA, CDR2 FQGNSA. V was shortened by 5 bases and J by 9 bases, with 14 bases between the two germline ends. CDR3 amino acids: CASSPSGFLPQHF. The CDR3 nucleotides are TGTGCCAGCAGCCCAAGTGGGTTTCTGCCCCAGCATTTT.

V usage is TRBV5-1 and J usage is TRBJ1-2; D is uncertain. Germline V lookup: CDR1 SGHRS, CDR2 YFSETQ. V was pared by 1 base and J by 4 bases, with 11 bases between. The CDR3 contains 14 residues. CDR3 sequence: CASSLRAAFYGYTF. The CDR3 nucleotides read TGCGCCAGCAGCTTGAGGGCAGCTTTCTATGGCTACACCTTC.

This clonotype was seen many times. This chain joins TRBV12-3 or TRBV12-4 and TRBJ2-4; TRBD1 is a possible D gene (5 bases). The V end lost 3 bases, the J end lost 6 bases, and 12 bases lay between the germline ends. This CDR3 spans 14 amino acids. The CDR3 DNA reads TGTGCCAGCAGTTTCCCAGGGTTAGGAAACATTCAGTACTTC. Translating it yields CASSFPGLGNIQYF.

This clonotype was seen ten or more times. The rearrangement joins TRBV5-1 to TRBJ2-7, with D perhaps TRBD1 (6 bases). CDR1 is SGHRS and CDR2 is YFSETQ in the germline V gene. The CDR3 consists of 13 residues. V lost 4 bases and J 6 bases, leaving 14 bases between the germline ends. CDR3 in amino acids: CASSGPGAGEQYF. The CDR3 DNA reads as TGCGCCAGCAGCGGGCCAGGGGCGGGCGAGCAGTACTTC. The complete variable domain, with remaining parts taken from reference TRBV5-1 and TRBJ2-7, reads KAGVTQTPRYLIKTRGQQVTLSCSPISGHRSVSWYQQTPGQGLQFLFEYFSETQRNKGNFPGRFSGRQFSNSRSEMNVSTLELGDSALYLCASSGPGAGEQYFGPGTRLTVT.

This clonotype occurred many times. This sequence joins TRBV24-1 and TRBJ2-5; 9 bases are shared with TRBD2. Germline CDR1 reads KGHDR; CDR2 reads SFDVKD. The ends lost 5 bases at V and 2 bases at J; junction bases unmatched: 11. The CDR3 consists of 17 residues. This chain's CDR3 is CATSAASGVNGQETQYF. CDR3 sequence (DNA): TGTGCCACCAGTGCGGCTAGCGGGGTGAATGGGCAAGAGACCCAGTACTTC.

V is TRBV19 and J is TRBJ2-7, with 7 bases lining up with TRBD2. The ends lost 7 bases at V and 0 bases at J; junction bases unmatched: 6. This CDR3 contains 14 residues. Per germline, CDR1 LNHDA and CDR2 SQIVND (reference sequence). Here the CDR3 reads CASKLASNSYEQYF. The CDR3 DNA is TGTGCCAGTAAACTAGCGAGCAACTCCTACGAGCAGTACTTC.

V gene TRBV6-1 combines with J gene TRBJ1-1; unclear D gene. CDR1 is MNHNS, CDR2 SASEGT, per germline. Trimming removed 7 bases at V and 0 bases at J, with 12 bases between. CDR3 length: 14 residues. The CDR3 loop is CASTSGYMNTEAFF. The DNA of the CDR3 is TGTGCCAGCACATCAGGATACATGAACACTGAAGCTTTCTTT.

The CDR3 protein is CASSDLSNRDREFLRRGYTF. The CDR3 DNA is TGTGCCAGCAGCGACCTTAGTAACCGGGACAGGGAGTTTCTCCGGCGGGGCTACACCTTC. The chain joins TRBV9 to TRBJ1-2, with 9 nucleotides matching TRBD1. Germline loops: CDR1 SGDLS, CDR2 YYNGEE. The CDR3 totals 20 residues. V gave up 3 bases and J gave up 8 bases; unmatched junction bases: 26. Drawing the rest from reference TRBV9 and TRBJ1-2, the complete variable domain is DSGVTQTPKHLITATGQRVTLRCSPRSGDLSVYWYQQSLDQGLQFLIQYYNGEERAKGNILERFSAQQFPDLHSELNLSSLELGDSALYFCASSDLSNRDREFLRRGYTFGSGTRLTVV.

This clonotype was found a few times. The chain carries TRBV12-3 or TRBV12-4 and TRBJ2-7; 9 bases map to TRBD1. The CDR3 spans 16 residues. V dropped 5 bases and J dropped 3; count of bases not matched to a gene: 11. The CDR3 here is CASSPGRDRVIYEQYF. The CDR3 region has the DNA TGTGCCAGCAGTCCGGGTCGGGACAGGGTAATCTACGAGCAGTACTTC.

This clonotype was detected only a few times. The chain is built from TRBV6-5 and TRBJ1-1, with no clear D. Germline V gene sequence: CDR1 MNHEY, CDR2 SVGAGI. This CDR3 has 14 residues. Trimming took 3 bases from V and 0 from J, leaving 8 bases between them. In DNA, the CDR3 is TGTGCCAGCAGTTATTTAAAGGTGAACACTGAAGCTTTCTTT. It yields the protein CASSYLKVNTEAFF.

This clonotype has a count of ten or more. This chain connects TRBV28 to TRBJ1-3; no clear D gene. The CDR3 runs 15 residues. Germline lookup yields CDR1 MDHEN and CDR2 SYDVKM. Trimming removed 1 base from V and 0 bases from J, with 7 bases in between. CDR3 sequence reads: CASSLSRDSGNTIYF. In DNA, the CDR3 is TGTGCCAGCAGTTTATCACGTGACTCTGGAAACACCATATATTTT.

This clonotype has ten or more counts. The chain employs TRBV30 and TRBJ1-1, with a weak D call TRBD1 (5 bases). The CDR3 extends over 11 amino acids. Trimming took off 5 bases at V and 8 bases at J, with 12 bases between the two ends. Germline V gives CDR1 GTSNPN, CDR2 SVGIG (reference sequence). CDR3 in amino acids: CAWGWDGEAFF. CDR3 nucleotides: TGTGCCTGGGGTTGGGACGGAGAAGCTTTCTTT.

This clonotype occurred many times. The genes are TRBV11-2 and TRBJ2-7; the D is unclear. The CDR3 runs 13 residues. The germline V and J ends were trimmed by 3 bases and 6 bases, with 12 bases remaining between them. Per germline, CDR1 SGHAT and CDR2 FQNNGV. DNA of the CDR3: TGTGCCAGCAGCTTCCGCACAACGGGCGAGCAGTACTTC. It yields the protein CASSFRTTGEQYF.

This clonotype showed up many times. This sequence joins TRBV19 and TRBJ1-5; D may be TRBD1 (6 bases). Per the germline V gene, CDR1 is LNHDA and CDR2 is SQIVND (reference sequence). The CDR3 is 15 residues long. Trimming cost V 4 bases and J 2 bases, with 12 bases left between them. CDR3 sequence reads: CASSTPPGGNQPQHF. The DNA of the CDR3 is TGTGCCAGTAGTACACCTCCAGGGGGCAATCAGCCCCAGCATTTT.